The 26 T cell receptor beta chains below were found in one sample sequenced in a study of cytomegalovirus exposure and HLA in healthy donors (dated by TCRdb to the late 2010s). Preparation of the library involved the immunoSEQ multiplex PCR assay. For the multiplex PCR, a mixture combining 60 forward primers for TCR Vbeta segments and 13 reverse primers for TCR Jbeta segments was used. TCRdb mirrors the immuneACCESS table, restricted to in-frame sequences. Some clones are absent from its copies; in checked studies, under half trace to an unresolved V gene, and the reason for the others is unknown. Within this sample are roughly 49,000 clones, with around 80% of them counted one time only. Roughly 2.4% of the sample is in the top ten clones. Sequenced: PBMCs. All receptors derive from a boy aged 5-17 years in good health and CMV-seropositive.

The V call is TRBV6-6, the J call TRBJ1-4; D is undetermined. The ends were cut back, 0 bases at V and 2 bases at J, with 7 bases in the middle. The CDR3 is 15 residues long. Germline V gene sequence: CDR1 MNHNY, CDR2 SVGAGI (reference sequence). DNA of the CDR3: TGTGCCAGCAGTTACTCGCGGGTGACTAATGAAAAACTGTTTTTT. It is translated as CASSYSRVTNEKLFF.

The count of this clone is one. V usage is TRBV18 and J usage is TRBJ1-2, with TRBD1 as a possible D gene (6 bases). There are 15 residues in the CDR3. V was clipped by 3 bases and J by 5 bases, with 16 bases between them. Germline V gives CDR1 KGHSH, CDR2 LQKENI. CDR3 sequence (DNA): TGTGCCAGCTCACCTCGCAGGACAGTACCGTATGGCTACACCTTC. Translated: CASSPRRTVPYGYTF.

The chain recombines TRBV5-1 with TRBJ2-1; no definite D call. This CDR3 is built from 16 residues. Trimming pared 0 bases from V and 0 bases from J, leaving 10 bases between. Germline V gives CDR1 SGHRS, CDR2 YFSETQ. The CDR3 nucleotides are TGCGCCAGCAGCTTGGAAGCCGTTGCCTCCTACAATGAGCAGTTCTTC. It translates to CASSLEAVASYNEQFF.

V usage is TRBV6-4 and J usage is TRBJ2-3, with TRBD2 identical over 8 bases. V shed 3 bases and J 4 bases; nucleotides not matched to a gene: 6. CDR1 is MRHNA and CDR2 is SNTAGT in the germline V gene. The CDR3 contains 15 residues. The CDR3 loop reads CASSDRLAGADTQYF. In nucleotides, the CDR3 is TGTGCCAGCAGTGATAGGCTAGCGGGCGCAGATACGCAGTATTTT.

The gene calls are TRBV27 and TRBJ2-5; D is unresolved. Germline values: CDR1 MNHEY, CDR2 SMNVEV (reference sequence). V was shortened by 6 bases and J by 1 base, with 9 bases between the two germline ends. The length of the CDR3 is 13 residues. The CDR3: CASRGRSQETQYF. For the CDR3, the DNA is TGTGCCAGCAGGGGTCGGAGCCAAGAGACCCAGTACTTC.

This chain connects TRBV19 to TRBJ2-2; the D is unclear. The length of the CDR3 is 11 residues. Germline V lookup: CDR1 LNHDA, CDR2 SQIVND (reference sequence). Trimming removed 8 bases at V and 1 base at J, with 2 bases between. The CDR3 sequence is CASRNTGELFF. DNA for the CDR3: TGTGCCAGTCGGAACACCGGGGAGCTGTTTTTT.

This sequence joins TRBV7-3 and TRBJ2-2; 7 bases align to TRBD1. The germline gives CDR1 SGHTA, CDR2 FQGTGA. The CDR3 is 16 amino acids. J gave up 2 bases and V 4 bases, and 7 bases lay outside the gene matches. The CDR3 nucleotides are TGTGCCAGCAGCTCATCCGGGACAGAAAACACCGGGGAGCTGTTTTTT. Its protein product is CASSSSGTENTGELFF. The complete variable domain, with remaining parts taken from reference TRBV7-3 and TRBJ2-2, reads GAGVSQTPSNKVTEKGKYVELRCDPISGHTALYWYRQSLGQGPEFLIYFQGTGAADDSGLPNDRFFAVRPEGSVSTLKIQRTERGDSAVYLCASSSSGTENTGELFFGEGSRLTVL.

CDR3 sequence: CASSWRESPLHF. The CDR3 nucleotides are TGTGCCAGCAGCTGGAGGGAATCACCCCTCCACTTT. The J gene is TRBJ1-6, the V gene TRBV11-2; D unresolved. The CDR3 is made up of 12 amino acids. Per germline, CDR1 SGHAT and CDR2 FQNNGV. The V gene lost 4 bases and the J gene lost 10 bases, with 8 bases spanning the gap.

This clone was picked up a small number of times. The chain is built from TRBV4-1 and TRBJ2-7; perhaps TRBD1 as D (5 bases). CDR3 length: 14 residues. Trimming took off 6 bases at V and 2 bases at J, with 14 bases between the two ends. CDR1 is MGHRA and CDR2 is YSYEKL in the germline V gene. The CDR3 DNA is TGCGCCAGCAGATGGACACCCCTCACCTACGAGCAGTACTTC. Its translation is CASRWTPLTYEQYF.

CDR3 amino acids: CASSELAGTGANNEQFF. The CDR3, as DNA: TGTGCCAGTAGTGAATTGGCCGGGACAGGGGCAAACAATGAGCAGTTCTTC. This rearrangement joins TRBV19 to TRBJ2-1; 10 bases line up with TRBD1. This CDR3 is 17 amino acids long. V dropped 5 bases and J dropped 5; count of bases not matched to a gene: 12. Germline CDR1 is LNHDA and CDR2 is SQIVND (reference sequence).

The CDR3 loop reads CASSLGGRETQYF. CDR3 in DNA: TGTGCCAGCAGCTTGGGGGGGCGGGAGACCCAGTACTTC. The rearrangement joins TRBV7-6 to TRBJ2-5; D possibly corresponds to TRBD2 (7 bases). The CDR3 consists of 13 residues. Germline CDR1 and CDR2: SGHVS and FNYEAQ. The V end lost 3 bases, the J end lost 5 bases, and 10 bases lay between the germline ends. Based on the CDR3 plus reference TRBV7-6 and TRBJ2-5, the full variable domain is GAGVSQSPRYKVTKRGQDVALRCDPISGHVSLYWYRQALGQGPEFLTYFNYEAQQDKSGLPNDRFSAERPEGSISTLTIQRTEQRDSAMYRCASSLGGRETQYFGPGTRLLVL.

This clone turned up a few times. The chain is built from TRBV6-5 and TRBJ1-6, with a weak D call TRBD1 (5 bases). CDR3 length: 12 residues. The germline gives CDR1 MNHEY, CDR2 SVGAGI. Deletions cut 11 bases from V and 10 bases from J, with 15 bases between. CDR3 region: CAAKSGNSPLHF. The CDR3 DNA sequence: TGTGCCGCCAAATCAGGGAACTCACCCCTCCACTTT.

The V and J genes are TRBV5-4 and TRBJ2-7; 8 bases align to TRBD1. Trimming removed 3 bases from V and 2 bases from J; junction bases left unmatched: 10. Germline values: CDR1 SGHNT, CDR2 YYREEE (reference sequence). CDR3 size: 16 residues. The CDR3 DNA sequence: TGTGCCAGCAGCTCGCGTTCAGGGGGCAGCGCCTACGAGCAGTACTTC. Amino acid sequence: CASSSRSGGSAYEQYF. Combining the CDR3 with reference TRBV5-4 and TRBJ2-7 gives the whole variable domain ETGVTQSPTHLIKTRGQQVTLRCSSQSGHNTVSWYQQALGQGPQFIFQYYREEENGRGNFPPRFSGLQFPNYSSELNVNALELDDSALYLCASSSRSGGSAYEQYFGPGTRLTVT.

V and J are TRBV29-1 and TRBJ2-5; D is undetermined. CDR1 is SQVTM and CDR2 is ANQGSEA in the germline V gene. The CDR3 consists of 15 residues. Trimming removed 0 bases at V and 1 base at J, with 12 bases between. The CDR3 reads CSVEDGRHTQETQYF. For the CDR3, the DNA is TGCAGCGTTGAAGATGGGCGCCATACCCAAGAGACCCAGTACTTC.

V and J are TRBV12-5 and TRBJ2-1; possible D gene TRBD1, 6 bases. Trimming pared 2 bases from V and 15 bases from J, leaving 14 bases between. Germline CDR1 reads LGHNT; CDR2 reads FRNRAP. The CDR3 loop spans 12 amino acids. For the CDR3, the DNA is TGTGCTAGTGGTTTGTACAGGGAAGGATTGTTCTTC. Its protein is CASGLYREGLFF.

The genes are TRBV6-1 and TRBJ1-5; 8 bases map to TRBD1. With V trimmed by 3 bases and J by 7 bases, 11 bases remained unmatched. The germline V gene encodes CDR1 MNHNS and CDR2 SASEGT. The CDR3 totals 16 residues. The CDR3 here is CASSEIMTGVAQPQHF. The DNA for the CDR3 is TGTGCCAGCAGTGAGATAATGACAGGGGTCGCGCAGCCCCAGCATTTT.

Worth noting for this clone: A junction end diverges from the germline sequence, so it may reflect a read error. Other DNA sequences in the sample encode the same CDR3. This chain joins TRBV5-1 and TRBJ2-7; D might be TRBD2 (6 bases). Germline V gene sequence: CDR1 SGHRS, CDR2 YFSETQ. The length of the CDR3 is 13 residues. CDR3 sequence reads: CASREGSSYEQYF. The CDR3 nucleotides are TGCGCCAGCAGGGAGGGCAGCTCCTACGAACAGTACTTC.

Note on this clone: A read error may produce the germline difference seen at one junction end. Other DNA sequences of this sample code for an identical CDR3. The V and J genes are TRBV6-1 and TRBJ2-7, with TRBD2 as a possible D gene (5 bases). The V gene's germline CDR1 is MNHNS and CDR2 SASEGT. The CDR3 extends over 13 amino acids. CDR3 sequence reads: CASRERRMYEQYF. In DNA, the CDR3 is TGTGCCAGCAGGGAGCGGCGAATGTACGAACAGTACTTC.

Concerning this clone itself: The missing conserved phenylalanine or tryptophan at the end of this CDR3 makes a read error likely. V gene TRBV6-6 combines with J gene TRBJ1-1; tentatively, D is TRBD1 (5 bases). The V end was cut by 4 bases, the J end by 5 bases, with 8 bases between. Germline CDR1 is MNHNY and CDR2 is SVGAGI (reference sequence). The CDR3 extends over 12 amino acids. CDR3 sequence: CASSSRQTEAFL. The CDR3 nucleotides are TGTGCCAGCAGTTCACGACAGACTGAAGCTTTCCTT.

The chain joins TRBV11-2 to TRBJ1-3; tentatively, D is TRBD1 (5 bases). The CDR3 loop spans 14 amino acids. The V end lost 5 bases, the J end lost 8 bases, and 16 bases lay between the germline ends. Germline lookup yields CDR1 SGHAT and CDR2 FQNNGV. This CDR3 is CASSQGGLGYTIYF. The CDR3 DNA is TGTGCCAGCAGCCAGGGAGGTTTGGGGTACACCATATATTTT. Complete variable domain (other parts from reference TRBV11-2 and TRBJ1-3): EAGVAQSPRYKIIEKRQSVAFWCNPISGHATLYWYQQILGQGPKLLIQFQNNGVVDDSQLPKDRFSAERLKGVDSTLKIQPAKLEDSAVYLCASSQGGLGYTIYFGEGSWLTVV.

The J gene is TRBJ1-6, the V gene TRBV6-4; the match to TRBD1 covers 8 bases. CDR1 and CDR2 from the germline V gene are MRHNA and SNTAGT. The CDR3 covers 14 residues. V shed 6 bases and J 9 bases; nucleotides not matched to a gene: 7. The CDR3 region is CASSSGQESSPLHF. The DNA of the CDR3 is TGTGCCAGCAGCTCGGGACAGGAGTCTTCACCCCTCCACTTT.

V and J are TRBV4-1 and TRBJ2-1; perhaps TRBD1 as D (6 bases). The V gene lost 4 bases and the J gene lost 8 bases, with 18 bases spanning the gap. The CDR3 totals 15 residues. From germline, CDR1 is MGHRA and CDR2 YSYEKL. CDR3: CASSRGPRSVDEQFF. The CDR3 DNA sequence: TGCGCCAGCAGCCGGGGGCCCCGAAGTGTCGATGAGCAGTTCTTC.

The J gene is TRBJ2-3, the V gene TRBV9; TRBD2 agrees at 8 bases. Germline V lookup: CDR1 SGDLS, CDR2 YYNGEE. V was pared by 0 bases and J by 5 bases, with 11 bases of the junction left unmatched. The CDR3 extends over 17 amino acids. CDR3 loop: CASSVEATAGGLDTQYF. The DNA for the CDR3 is TGTGCCAGCAGCGTAGAAGCAACGGCGGGGGGATTAGATACGCAGTATTTT. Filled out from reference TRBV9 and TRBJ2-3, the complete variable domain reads DSGVTQTPKHLITATGQRVTLRCSPRSGDLSVYWYQQSLDQGLQFLIQYYNGEERAKGNILERFSAQQFPDLHSELNLSSLELGDSALYFCASSVEATAGGLDTQYFGPGTRLTVL.

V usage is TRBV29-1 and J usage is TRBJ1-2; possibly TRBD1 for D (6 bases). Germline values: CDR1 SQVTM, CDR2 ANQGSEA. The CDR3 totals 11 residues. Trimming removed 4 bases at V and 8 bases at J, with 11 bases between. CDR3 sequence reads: CSVGTDKGYTF. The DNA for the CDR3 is TGCAGCGTTGGGACAGACAAGGGCTACACCTTC.

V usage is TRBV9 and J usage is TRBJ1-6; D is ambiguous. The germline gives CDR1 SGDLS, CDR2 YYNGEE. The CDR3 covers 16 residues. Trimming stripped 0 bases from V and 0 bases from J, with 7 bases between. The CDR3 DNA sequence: TGTGCCAGCAGCGTAGGAATCAGCTCCTATAATTCACCCCTCCACTTT. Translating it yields CASSVGISSYNSPLHF.

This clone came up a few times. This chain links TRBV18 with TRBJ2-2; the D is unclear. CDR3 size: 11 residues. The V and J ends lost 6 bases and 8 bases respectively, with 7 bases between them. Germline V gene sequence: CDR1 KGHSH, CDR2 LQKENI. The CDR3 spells CASSHAGELFF. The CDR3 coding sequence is TGTGCCAGCTCTCACGCGGGGGAGCTGTTTTTT.